A selection of T cell receptor beta chains follows, all from one sample in a study of response to subunit inactivated influenza vaccine. MiXCR was run by TCRdb on the RT-PCR reads, yielding one entry per CDR3 protein. The profile shows 550,000 to 800,000 distinct CDR3 sequences, more than 11% of them singletons. The specimen comprised PBMCs from blood, sampled around two weeks before vaccination. The receptors derive from a man in his fifties who received an inactivated influenza vaccine. Each CDR3 is given with its conserved first and last residue. A D gene is named only where the DNA matches it firmly. Not every row has a clone size; where given, it reads once, few, many or a size class.

clone_size	v_call	cdr3_length	j_call	d_call	cdr3_aa	cdr3_nt
many	TRBV20-1	13	TRBJ2-7	TRBD2	CSAMASGRYEQYF	TGCAGTGCTATGGCTAGCGGGAGATACGAGCAGTACTTC
many	TRBV20-1	13	TRBJ2-3	-	CSAVGGLTDTQYF	TGCAGTGCCGTGGGGGGCCTCACAGATACGCAGTATTTT
-	TRBV5-1	16	TRBJ1-2	-	CASSSNYIGFRYGYTF	TGCGCCAGCAGCTCCAACTACATAGGGTTTCGCTATGGCTACACCTTC
-	TRBV7-8	12	TRBJ2-7	TRBD1	CASGFDRGEQYF	TGTGCCAGCGGTTTCGACAGGGGCGAGCAGTACTTC
many	TRBV20-1	15	TRBJ2-3	TRBD2	CSAREVGGWTDTQYF	TGCAGTGCTAGAGAAGTCGGGGGGTGGACAGATACGCAGTATTTT
-	TRBV6-5	11	TRBJ1-1	-	CASGVGEGAFF	TGTGCCAGCGGAGTTGGAGAGGGAGCTTTCTTT
few	TRBV20-1	16	TRBJ2-1	-	CSARGGGISSYNEQFF	TGCAGTGCTAGAGGCGGGGGCATAAGCTCCTACAATGAGCAGTTCTTC
-	TRBV6-2/TRBV6-3	12	TRBJ2-5	-	CASSYFSETQYF	TGTGCCAGCAGTTACTTCAGCGAGACCCAGTACTTC
-	TRBV6-6	13	TRBJ2-5	TRBD2	CASRGGNRETQYF	TGTGCCAGCAGGGGAGGGAACCGAGAGACCCAGTACTTC
-	TRBV12-3/TRBV12-4	12	TRBJ2-7	TRBD1	CASRLRGYEQYF	TGTGCCAGCAGGCTCAGGGGGTACGAGCAGTACTTC